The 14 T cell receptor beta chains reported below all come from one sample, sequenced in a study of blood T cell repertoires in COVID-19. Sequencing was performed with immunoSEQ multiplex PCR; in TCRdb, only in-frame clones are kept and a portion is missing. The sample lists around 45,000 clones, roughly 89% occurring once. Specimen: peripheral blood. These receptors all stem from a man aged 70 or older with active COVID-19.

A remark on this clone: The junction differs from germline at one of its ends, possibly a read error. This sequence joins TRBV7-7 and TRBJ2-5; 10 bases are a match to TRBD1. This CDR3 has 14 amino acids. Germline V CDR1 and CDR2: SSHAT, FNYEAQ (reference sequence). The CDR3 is CASSPRTGGETQYF. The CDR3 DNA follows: TGTGCTAGCAGCCCCAGGACAGGGGGAGAGACCCAGTACTTC.

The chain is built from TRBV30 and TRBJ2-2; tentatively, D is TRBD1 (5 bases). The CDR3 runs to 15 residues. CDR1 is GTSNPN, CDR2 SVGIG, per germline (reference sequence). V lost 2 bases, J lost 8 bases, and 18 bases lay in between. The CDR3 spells CAWSPPFMGLGELFF. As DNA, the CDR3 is TGTGCCTGGAGTCCCCCTTTCATGGGGCTAGGGGAGCTGTTTTTT.

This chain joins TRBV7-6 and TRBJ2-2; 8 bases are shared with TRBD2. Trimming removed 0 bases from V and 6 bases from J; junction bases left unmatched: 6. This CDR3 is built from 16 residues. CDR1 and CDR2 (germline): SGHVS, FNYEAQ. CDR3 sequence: CASSLAQGLVSGELFF. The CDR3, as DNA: TGTGCCAGCAGCTTAGCGCAGGGACTAGTTTCCGGGGAGCTGTTTTTT. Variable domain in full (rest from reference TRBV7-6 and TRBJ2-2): GAGVSQSPRYKVTKRGQDVALRCDPISGHVSLYWYRQALGQGPEFLTYFNYEAQQDKSGLPNDRFSAERPEGSISTLTIQRTEQRDSAMYRCASSLAQGLVSGELFFGEGSRLTVL.

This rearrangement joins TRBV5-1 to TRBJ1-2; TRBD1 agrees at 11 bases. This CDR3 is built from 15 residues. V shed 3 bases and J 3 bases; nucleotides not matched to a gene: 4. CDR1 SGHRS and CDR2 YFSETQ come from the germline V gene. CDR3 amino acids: CASSSDRGRYYGYTF. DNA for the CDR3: TGCGCCAGCAGCTCGGACAGGGGGCGATACTATGGCTACACCTTC.

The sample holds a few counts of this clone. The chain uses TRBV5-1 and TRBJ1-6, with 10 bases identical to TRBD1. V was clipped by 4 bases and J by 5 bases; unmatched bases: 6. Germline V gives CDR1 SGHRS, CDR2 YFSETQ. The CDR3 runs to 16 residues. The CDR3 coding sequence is TGCGCCAGCAGCCTCTGGGACAGGGGAAATAATTCACCCCTCCACTTT. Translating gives CASSLWDRGNNSPLHF.

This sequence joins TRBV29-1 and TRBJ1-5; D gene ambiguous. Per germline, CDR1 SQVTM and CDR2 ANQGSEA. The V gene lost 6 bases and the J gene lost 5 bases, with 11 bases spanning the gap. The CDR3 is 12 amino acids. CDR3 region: CSVGDEDQPQHF. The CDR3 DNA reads TGCAGCGTAGGTGACGAGGATCAGCCCCAGCATTTT.

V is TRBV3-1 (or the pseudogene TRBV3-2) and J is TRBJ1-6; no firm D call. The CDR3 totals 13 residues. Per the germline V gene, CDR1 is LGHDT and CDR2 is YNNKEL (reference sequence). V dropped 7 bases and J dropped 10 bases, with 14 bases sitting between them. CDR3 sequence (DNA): TGTGCCAGCAACCTTCTCGAGGGCTCACCCCTCCACTTT. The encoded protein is CASNLLEGSPLHF.

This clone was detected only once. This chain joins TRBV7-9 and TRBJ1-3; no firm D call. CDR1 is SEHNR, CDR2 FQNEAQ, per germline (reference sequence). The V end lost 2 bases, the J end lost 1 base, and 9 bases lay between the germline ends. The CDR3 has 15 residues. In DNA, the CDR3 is TGTGCCAGCAGCTTACAAGTGCGGTCTGGAAACACCATATATTTT. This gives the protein CASSLQVRSGNTIYF.

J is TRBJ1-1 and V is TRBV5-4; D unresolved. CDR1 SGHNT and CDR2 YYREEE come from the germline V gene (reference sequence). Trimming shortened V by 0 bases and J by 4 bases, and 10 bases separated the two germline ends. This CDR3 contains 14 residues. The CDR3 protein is CASSLEQQSTEAFF. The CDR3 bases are TGTGCCAGCAGCTTGGAACAACAGAGCACTGAAGCTTTCTTT.

This chain's CDR3 is CASRGAGGPNEQFF. CDR3 coding DNA: TGCGCCAGCAGAGGAGCGGGGGGGCCCAATGAGCAGTTCTTC. The chain is built from TRBV5-1 and TRBJ2-1; 10 bases fit TRBD2. V shed 5 bases and J 6 bases; nucleotides not matched to a gene: 5. This CDR3 region has 14 residues. Germline V gives CDR1 SGHRS, CDR2 YFSETQ.

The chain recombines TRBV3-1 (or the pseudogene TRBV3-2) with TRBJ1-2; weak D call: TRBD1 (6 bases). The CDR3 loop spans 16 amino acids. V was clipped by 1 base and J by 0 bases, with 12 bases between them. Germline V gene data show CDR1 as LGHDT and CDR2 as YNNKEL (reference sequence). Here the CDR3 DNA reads TGTGCCAGCAGCCAAGTACAGGGATGGACTAACTATGGCTACACCTTC. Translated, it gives CASSQVQGWTNYGYTF.

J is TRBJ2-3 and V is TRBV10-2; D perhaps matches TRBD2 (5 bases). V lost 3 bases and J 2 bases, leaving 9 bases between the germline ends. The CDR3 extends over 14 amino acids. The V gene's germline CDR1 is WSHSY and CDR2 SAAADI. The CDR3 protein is CASSEPGSTDTQYF. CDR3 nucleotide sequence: TGCGCCAGCAGTGAACCGGGATCCACAGATACGCAGTATTTT.

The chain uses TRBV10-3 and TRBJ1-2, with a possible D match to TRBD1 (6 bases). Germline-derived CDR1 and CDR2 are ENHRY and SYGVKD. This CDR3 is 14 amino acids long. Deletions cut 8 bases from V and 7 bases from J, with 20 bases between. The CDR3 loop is CAISDPTGQVGYTF. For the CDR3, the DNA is TGTGCCATCTCCGACCCTACAGGGCAGGTTGGCTACACCTTC.

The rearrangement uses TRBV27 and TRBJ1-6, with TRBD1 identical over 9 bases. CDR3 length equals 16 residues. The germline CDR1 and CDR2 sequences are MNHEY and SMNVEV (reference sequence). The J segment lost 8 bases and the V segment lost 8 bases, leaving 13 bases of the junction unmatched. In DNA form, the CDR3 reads TGTGCCAGCGGAACAGGGGGCAGTGGGTCTTATTCACCCCTCCACTTT. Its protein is CASGTGGSGSYSPLHF.